The sequence of this T cell receptor beta chain was determined in a study of blood T cells in healthy people across ages. Combining a sample-barcoded 5' primer with a J-beta primer mix, a second PCR ran for roughly 6 to 11 cycles. TCRdb re-called the 5' RACE reads with MiXCR, one entry per CDR3 protein. The repertoire holds about 1.4 million distinct CDR3 sequences, with around 59% as singletons. The germline V gene encodes CDR1 MNHEY and CDR2 SVGEGT. CDR3 length: 17 amino acids. V was pared by 2 bases and J by 6 bases, with 23 bases between. Study results and caveats: The long-lived group displayed more naive CD4+ cells, plus higher diversity, than the aged donors did.

In the case of this clonotype: Its specificity is unknown.

This sequence joins TRBV6-2 or TRBV6-3 and TRBJ2-7, with D tentatively TRBD1 or TRBD2 (6 bases each). The source material was blood. The origin of this receptor is a man aged 18 to 29 in good health. CDR3 sequence (DNA): TGTGCCAGCAGTTACGGGCCCTTTGGGGGGCCGGCTGTCGAGCAGTACTTC. Translation gives CASSYGPFGGPAVEQYF.